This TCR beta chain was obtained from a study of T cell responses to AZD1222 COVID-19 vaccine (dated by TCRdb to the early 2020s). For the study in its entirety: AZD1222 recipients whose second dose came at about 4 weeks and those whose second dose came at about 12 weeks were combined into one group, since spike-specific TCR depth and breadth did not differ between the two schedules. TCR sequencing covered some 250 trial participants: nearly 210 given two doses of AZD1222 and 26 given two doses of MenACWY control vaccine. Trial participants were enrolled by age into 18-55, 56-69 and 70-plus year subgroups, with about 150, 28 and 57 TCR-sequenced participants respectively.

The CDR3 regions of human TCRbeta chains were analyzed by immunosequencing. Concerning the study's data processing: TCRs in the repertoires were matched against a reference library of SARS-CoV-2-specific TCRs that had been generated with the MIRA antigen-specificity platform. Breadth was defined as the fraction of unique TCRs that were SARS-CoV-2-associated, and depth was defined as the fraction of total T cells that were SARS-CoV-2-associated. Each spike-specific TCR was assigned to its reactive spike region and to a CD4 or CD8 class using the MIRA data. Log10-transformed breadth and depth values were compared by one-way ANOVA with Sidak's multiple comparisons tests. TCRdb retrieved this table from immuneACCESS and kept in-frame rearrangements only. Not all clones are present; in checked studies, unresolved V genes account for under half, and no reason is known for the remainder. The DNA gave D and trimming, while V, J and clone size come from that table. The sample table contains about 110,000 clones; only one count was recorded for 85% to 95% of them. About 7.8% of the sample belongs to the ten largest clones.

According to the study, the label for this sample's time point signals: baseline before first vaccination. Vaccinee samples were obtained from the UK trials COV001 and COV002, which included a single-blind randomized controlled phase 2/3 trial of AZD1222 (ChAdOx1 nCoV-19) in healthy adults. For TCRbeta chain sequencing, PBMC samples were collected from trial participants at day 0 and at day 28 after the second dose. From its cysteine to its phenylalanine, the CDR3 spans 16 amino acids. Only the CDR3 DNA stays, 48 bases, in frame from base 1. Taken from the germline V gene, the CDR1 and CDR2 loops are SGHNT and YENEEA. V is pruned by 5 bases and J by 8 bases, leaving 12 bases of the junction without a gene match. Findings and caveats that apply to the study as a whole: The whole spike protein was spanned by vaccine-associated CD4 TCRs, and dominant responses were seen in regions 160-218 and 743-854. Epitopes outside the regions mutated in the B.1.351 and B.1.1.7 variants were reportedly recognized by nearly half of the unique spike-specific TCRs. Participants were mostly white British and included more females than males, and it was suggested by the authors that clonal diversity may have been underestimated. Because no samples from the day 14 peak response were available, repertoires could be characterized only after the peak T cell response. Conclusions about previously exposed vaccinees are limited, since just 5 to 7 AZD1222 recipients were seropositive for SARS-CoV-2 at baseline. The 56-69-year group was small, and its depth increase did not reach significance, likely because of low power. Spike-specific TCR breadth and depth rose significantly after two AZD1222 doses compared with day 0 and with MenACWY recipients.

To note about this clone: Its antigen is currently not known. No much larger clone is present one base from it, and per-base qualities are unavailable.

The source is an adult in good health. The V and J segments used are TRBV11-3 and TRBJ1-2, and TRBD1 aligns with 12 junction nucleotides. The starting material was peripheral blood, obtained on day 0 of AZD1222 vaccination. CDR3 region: CASSPHTPGTGGGYTF. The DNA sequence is TGTGCCAGCAGCCCGCACACTCCCGGGACAGGGGGCGGCTACACCTTC.